This T cell receptor beta chain is drawn from a study of shared clonotypes between healthy human individuals. Selected positively for CCR7 and CD45RO-negative, naive CD8 cells excluded terminally differentiated effector memory CD45RA+ cells. The germline gives CDR1 MNHEY, CDR2 SMNVEV (reference sequence). CDR3 length equals 15 residues. With 2 bases removed from V and 2 bases from J, the gap between germline ends came to 13 bases. Sequencing used immunoSEQ multiplex PCR; TCRdb keeps in-frame clones, though not all of them. The data hold some 1,900,000 clones, with about 95% observed a single time. This clone was found a few times.

This clonotype was obtained from a man aged 18 to 30 in good health. Material for sequencing was naive CD8+ T cells sorted from blood. The chain recombines TRBV27 with TRBJ2-7, with D possibly being TRBD1 or TRBD2 (5 bases each). The DNA for the CDR3 is TGTGCCAGCAGTTTACTCTCGGGGCGCCCCTACGAGCAGTACTTC. Amino acids: CASSLLSGRPYEQYF.